This TCR beta chain stems from a study of blood T cell repertoires in COVID-19. Study-level information: Whether acute or convalescent, the COVID-19 samples came from the United States, Italy and Spain. PBMCs, B-cell-depleted T cells, or T cells provided the cDNA or gDNA that made up the material.

As originally analysed: Reference gene primer amplification yielded estimated nucleated cell counts. TCRdb keeps only in-frame clones here, not all; method: immunoSEQ multiplex PCR. D and trimming were read from the DNA, whereas the V and J calls and clone size are those reported in that table. The table records 100,000 or so clones, about 87% of them present only once. The TCR comes from a man aged 55 to 70 with acute or convalescent COVID-19. The sequencing sample was made of peripheral blood.

The CDR3 sequence: CASSLDASGTGELFF. CDR3 bases: TGCGCCAGCAGCTTGGACGCTAGCGGGACCGGGGAGCTGTTTTTT. The chain uses TRBV5-1 and TRBJ2-2; 8 bases are a match to TRBD2. This CDR3 spans 15 amino acids. Trimming at V came to 0 bases and at J to 5 bases, leaving 3 bases not matched to a gene. Germline CDR1 SGHRS, CDR2 YFSETQ.